These T cell receptor beta chains were read from a single sample in a study of cytomegalovirus exposure and HLA in healthy donors. Sequencing was performed with immunoSEQ multiplex PCR; in TCRdb, only in-frame clones are kept and a portion is missing. The sample has 100,000 to 150,000 clones; about three quarters are singletons. Sequenced input: PBMCs. These receptors all come from a human donor in good health. The CDR3 runs from the conserved cysteine through the conserved F or W. The D gene is left open where the match is weak. Expanded clones get a size class; other rows say once, few or many, or leave the size out.

D	J	V	size	DNA	CDR3
-	TRBJ1-4	TRBV6-1	-	TGTGCCAGCAGGAGGGAGATTCTTGAAAAACTGTTTTTT	CASRREILEKLFF
-	TRBJ1-6	TRBV10-3	once	TGTGCCACCGAACCTGGCGGCAATTCACCCCTCCACTTT	CATEPGGNSPLHF
-	TRBJ1-2	TRBV6-5	-	TGTGCCAGCAGGGGTGGAGGTTCTCCCTATGGCTACACCTTC	CASRGGGSPYGYTF
-	TRBJ1-5	TRBV18	-	TGTGCCAGCTCAAGTTACGGGGATCAGCCCCAGCATTTT	CASSSYGDQPQHF
-	TRBJ1-5	TRBV6-5	few	TGTGCCAGCAGCCTGGGGGGGGATCAGCCCCAGCATTTT	CASSLGGDQPQHF
TRBD2	TRBJ2-7	TRBV5-6	-	TGTGCCAGCAGCTTGGGGAGCGGGAGGGGGTACTTC	CASSLGSGRGYF
TRBD1	TRBJ1-2	TRBV6-5	-	TGTGCCAGCAGTTACTCCCGGACAGGGGGCAACTATGGCTACACCTTC	CASSYSRTGGNYGYTF
TRBD1	TRBJ2-3	TRBV7-2	-	TGTGCCAGCAGCTTAGCCAGGGGGCGCACAGATACGCAGTATTTT	CASSLARGRTDTQYF
TRBD1	TRBJ1-4	TRBV7-9	-	TGTGCCAGCAGCTTAGCCCGGGACAGGGGGGCTAATGAAAAACTGTTTTTT	CASSLARDRGANEKLFF
-	TRBJ2-7	TRBV30	-	TGTGCCTGGAGTCTGGGCGGGCCCCTAATCTACGAGCAGTACTTC	CAWSLGGPLIYEQYF
TRBD1	TRBJ1-1	TRBV19	few	TGTGCCAGTAGTGTTCAGGGACAGCTAAACACTGAAGCTTTCTTT	CASSVQGQLNTEAFF
TRBD1	TRBJ2-3	TRBV7-8	-	TGTGCCAGCAGCCCGAGACGGACAGGGACTAGCACAGATACGCAGTATTTT	CASSPRRTGTSTDTQYF
TRBD2	TRBJ2-2	TRBV6-5	-	TGTGCCAGCAGACTAGCGGGGGGGGTCACCGGGGAGCTGTTTTTT	CASRLAGGVTGELFF